This T cell receptor (beta chain) was profiled in a study of T-cell memory formation after mild COVID-19. Study at large: Largely, TCR clusters stayed within a single donor.

TCRdb redid the calling of the 5' RACE reads with MiXCR, one entry per CDR3 protein. This table has about 250,000 distinct CDR3 sequences, 15% to 17% appearing once. The study's findings and limits: Mostly located in CM and EM were contracting CD4+ clones, with contracting CD8+ clones located in EMRA. Detection of some responders pre-infection suggested pre-existing cross-reactive memory T cells participated.

In its sample, this clonotype was seen a few times. The antigen is undetermined. The CDR3 has 15 amino acids. V gave up 4 bases and J gave up 6 bases, with 18 bases separating them. Per the germline V gene, CDR1 is SGHVS and CDR2 is FQNEAQ. The sample was PBMCs or a T cell subset sorted from them (not recorded which). J is TRBJ2-5 and V is TRBV7-8; D possibly corresponds to TRBD2 (5 bases). The source is an adult woman who had mild COVID-19 (a few samples of this study predate the infection). Cell type and time point are not known. CDR3 region: CASSSARQPGKTQYF. CDR3 in DNA: TGTGCCAGCAGCTCGGCCCGACAACCCGGGAAGACCCAGTACTTC.